This section outlines one T cell receptor (beta chain) sequence together with its context. Its cognate antigen is unknown. CDR3 length: 13 residues. Between the trimmed V and J ends, which lost 0 bases and 7 bases, there was a span of 10 bases. Germline values: CDR1 SGHDT, CDR2 YYEEEE. The study ran its PCR with 60 Vbeta and 13 Jbeta primers. Clones were read by immunoSEQ multiplex PCR, and TCRdb kept only the in-frame ones, dropping some. The repertoire holds 55,000 or so clones, with around four fifths as singletons. This record comes from a study of cytomegalovirus exposure and HLA in healthy donors. Study as a whole: About 180 million T cells yielded some 100 million unique TCR beta sequences, as an earlier analysis found.

Whole-study results and caveats: A later examination showed that TCR association rates differed by HLA locus, with DRB1 most and HLA-C fewest.

This chain links TRBV5-6 with TRBJ1-1; D is unclear. Material: PBMCs. This TCR was sampled from a man in his fifties in good health and CMV-seronegative. The chain's CDR3 is CASSLGGLIEAFF. CDR3 in DNA: TGTGCCAGCAGCTTGGGTGGGCTGATTGAAGCTTTCTTT.